This TCR beta chain was identified during a study of early stage breast cancer tumors. For the study at large: Samples were sequenced at about 10-fold average coverage. General study points: Bulk DNA sequencing of unsorted cells missed chain pairing and markers. Compared with adjacent normal breast, tumors showed about 2.5-fold denser, more clonal T cells.

The ends were cut back, 2 bases at V and 4 bases at J, with 14 bases in the middle. The CDR3 totals 14 residues. Germline V CDR1 and CDR2: SQVTM, ANQGSEA. On this clone itself: The antigen is not known.

Method: immunoSEQ multiplex PCR; TCRdb's copy keeps in-frame clones and lacks some. The sample shows tens of thousands of clones, about 74% of them seen only once. The chain carries TRBV29-1 and TRBJ2-5; no firm D call. Sequencing used blood. This sequence originates from a person aged 30 to 39 with breast cancer. This chain's CDR3 is CSVETGTVGETQYF. The CDR3 DNA reads as TGCAGCGTTGAAACGGGCACGGTCGGAGAGACCCAGTACTTC.